This T cell receptor (beta chain) was sequenced during a study of cytomegalovirus exposure and HLA in healthy donors. Primers for the PCR totalled 60 Vbeta and 13 Jbeta. Method: immunoSEQ multiplex PCR; TCRdb's copy keeps in-frame clones and lacks some. The data contain under 200,000 clones, approximately 72% of them seen just once; the ten biggest clones take up about 1.3%. There are 14 residues in the CDR3. Germline CDR1 reads SGHRS; CDR2 reads YFSETQ. V was cut by 3 bases and J by 1 base, with 10 bases left in between. This clonotype originated in a man aged 50 to 59 in good health and CMV-seronegative. The sample comprised PBMCs. This chain uses TRBV5-1 with TRBJ1-1; no reliable D call. The chain's CDR3 is CASSYLTENTEAFF. The CDR3 DNA reads as TGCGCCAGCAGCTATCTTACTGAGAACACTGAAGCTTTCTTT.